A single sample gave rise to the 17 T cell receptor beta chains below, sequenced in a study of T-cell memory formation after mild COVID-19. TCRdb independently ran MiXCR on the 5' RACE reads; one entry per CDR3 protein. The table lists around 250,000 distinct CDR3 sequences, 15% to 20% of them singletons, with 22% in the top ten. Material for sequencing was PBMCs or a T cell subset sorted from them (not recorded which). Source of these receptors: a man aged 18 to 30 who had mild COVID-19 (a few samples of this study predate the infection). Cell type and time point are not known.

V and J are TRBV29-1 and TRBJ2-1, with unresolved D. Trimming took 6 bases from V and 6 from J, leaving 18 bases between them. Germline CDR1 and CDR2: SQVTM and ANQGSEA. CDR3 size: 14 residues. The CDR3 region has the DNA TGCAGCGTAGTTGACAAAGGCAAAGGCAATGAGCAGTTCTTC. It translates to CSVVDKGKGNEQFF.

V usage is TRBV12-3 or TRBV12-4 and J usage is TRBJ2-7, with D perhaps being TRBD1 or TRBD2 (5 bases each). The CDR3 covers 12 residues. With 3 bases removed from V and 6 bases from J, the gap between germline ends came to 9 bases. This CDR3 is CASSFGTSEQYF. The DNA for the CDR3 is TGTGCCAGCAGTTTCGGGACCTCCGAGCAGTACTTC.

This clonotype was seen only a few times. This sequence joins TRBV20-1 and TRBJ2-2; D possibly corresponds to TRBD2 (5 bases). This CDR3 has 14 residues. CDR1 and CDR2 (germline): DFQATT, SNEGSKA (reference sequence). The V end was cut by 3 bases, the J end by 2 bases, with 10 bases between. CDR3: CSASKRVNTGELFF. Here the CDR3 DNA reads TGCAGTGCTAGTAAGAGGGTCAACACCGGGGAGCTGTTTTTT.

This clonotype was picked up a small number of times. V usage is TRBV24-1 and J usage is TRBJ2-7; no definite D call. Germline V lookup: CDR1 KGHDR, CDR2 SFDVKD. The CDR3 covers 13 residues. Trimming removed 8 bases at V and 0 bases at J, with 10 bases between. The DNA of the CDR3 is TGTGCCACCACCCCCCCAGGCTCCTACGAGCAGTACTTC. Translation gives CATTPPGSYEQYF.

CDR3 DNA: TGTGCCAGCAGCGTAGGGCAGGGGGCTATCTATGAGCAGTTCTTC. Translation: CASSVGQGAIYEQFF. This chain links TRBV9 with TRBJ2-1; 8 bases line up with TRBD1. After removal of 0 bases from V and 8 bases from J, the junction contained 7 bases not matched to a gene. CDR1 SGDLS and CDR2 YYNGEE come from the germline V gene. The CDR3 is 15 residues long.

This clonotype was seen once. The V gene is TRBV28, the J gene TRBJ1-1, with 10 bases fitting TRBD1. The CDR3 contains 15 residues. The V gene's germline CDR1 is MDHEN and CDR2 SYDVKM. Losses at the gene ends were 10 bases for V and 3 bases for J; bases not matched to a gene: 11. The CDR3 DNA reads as TGTGCCATTAGAGAAGACAGGGGGCATGACACTGAAGCTTTCTTT. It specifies CAIREDRGHDTEAFF. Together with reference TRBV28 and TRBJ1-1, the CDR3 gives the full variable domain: DVKVTQSSRYLVKRTGEKVFLECVQDMDHENMFWYRQDPGLGLRLIYFSYDVKMKEKGDIPEGYSVSREKKERFSLILESASTNQTSMYLCAIREDRGHDTEAFFGQGTRLTVV.

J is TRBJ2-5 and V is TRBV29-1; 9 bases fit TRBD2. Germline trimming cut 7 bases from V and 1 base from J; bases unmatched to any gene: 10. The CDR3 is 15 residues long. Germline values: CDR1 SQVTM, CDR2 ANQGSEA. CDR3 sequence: CSANPASGTQETQYF. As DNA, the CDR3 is TGCAGCGCTAATCCGGCTAGCGGGACCCAAGAGACCCAGTACTTC.

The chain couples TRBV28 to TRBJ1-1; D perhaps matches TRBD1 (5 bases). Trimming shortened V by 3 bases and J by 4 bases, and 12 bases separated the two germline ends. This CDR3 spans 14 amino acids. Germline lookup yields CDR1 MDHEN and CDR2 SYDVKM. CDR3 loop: CASSFGWGGTEAFF. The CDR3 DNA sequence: TGTGCCAGCAGTTTCGGATGGGGGGGCACTGAAGCTTTCTTT.

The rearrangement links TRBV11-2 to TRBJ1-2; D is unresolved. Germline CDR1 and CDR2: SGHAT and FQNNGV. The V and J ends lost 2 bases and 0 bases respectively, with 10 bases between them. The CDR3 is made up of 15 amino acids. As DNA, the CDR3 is TGTGCCAGCAGCTTATTTGCTGGAACTAACTATGGCTACACCTTC. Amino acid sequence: CASSLFAGTNYGYTF.

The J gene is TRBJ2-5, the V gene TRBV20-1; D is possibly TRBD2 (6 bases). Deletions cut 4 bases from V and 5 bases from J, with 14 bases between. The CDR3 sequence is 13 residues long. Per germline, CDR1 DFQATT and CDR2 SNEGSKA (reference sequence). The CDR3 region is CSAISGVHETQYF. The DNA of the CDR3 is TGCAGTGCTATCTCGGGAGTTCATGAGACCCAGTACTTC.

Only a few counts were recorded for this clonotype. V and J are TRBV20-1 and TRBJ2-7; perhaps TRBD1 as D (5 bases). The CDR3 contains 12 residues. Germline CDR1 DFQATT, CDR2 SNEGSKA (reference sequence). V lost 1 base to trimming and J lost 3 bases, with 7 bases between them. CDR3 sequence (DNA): TGCAGTGCTAGAGGTCAGGGCTACGAGCAGTACGTC. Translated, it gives CSARGQGYEQYV.

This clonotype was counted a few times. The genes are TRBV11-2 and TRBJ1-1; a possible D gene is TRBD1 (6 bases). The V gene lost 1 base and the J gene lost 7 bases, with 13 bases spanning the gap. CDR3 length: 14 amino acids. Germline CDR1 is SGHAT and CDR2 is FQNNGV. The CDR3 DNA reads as TGTGCCAGCAGCTTAGTCGGGGGGGCGGTTGAAGCTTTCTTT. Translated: CASSLVGGAVEAFF.

CDR3 nucleotides: TGTGCCAGTATCTCATACGGGGGAAACACTGAAGCTTTCTTT. It encodes CASISYGGNTEAFF. The chain combines TRBV19 with TRBJ1-1; weak D call: TRBD1 (5 bases). CDR3 length: 14 residues. Germline V gene sequence: CDR1 LNHDA, CDR2 SQIVND (reference sequence). Trimming stripped 7 bases from V and 2 bases from J, with 14 bases between.

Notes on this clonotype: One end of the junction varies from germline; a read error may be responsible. The CDR3 is CSARAGTDNNEKLFF. CDR3 DNA sequence: TGCAGTGCCAGAGCCGGGACAGACAATAATGAAAAACTGTTTTTT. The chain recombines TRBV20-1 with TRBJ1-4; TRBD1 matches at 7 bases. Germline lookup yields CDR1 DFQATT and CDR2 SNEGSKA (reference sequence). CDR3 length equals 15 residues.

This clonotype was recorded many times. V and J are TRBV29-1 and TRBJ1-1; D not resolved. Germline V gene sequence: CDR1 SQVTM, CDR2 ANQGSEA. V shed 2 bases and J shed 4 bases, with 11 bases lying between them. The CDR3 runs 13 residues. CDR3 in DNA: TGCAGCGTTGAATACGGGTTCGGCACTGAAGCTTTCTTT. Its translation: CSVEYGFGTEAFF.

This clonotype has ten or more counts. The chain's CDR3 is CASSQAPRNTGELFF. The CDR3 region has the DNA TGCGCCAGCAGCCAAGCGCCCCGGAACACCGGGGAGCTGTTTTTT. The gene calls are TRBV4-3 and TRBJ2-2; D gene ambiguous. Per the germline V gene, CDR1 is LGHNA and CDR2 is YSLEER. Trimming took 1 base from V and 1 from J, leaving 7 bases between them. The CDR3 covers 15 residues.

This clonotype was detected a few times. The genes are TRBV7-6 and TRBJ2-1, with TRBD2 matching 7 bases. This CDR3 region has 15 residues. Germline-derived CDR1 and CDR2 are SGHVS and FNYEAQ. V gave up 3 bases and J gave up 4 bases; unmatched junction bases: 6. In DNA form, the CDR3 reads TGTGCCAGCAGCTTCGGCCTAGCGGTTTACAATGAGCAGTTCTTC. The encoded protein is CASSFGLAVYNEQFF. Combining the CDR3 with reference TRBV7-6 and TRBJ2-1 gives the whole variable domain GAGVSQSPRYKVTKRGQDVALRCDPISGHVSLYWYRQALGQGPEFLTYFNYEAQQDKSGLPNDRFSAERPEGSISTLTIQRTEQRDSAMYRCASSFGLAVYNEQFFGPGTRLTVL.